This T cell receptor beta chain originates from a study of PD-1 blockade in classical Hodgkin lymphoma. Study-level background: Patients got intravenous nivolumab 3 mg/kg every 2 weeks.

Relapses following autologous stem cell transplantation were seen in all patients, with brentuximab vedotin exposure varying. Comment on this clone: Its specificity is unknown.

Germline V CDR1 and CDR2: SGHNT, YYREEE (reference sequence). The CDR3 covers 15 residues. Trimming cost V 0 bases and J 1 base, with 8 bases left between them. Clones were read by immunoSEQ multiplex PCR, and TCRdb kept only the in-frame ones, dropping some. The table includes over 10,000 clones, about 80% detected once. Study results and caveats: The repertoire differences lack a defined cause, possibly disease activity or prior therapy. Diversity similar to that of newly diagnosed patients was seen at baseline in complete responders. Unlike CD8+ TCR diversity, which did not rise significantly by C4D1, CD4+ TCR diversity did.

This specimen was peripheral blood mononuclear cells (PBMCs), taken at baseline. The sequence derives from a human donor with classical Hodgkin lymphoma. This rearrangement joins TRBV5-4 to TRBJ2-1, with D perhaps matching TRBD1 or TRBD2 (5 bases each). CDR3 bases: TGTGCCAGCAGCTTGGGCAGGGAGTCCTACAATGAGCAGTTCTTC. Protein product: CASSLGRESYNEQFF.